This T cell receptor (beta chain) came from a study of blood T cell repertoires in COVID-19. Across the whole study: Samples representing acute and convalescent COVID-19 were sourced from the United States, Italy and Spain. PBMCs, B-cell-depleted T cells, or T cells provided the cDNA or gDNA that made up the material.

Germline-derived CDR1 and CDR2 are SGHNT and YENEEA. The CDR3 runs 12 residues. V lost 4 bases and J lost 6; bases outside the gene matches: 3. As processed by the authors: Reference gene primers were amplified, and this amplification served to estimate nucleated cell counts. Produced via immunoSEQ multiplex PCR; TCRdb's table is partial and in-frame only. V and J calls and clone size are as listed in that table; D and trimming were resolved from the DNA. The table includes approximately 180,000 clones, 80% to 90% detected once. This rearrangement joins TRBV11-3 to TRBJ2-7; 7 bases are a match to TRBD1. This receptor was obtained from a human donor with active or convalescent COVID-19. The donor label of this sample is uncertain. Sequenced material: peripheral blood. The CDR3 bases are TGTGCCAGCAGCTCAGGGGGTCGCGAGCAGTACTTC. The encoded protein is CASSSGGREQYF. Filled out from reference TRBV11-3 and TRBJ2-7, the complete variable domain reads EAGVVQSPRYKIIEKKQPVAFWCNPISGHNTLYWYLQNLGQGPELLIRYENEEAVDDSQLPKDRFSAERLKGVDSTLKIQPAELGDSAVYLCASSSGGREQYFGPGTRLTVT.